These 3 T cell receptor beta chains originate from one sample sequenced in a study of blood T cells in healthy people across ages. Combining a sample-barcoded 5' primer with a J-beta primer mix, a second PCR ran for 7 to 11 cycles. One entry per CDR3 protein results from TCRdb running MiXCR on the 5' RACE reads. Among more than 500,000 distinct CDR3 sequences listed, 25% to 30% were seen once. Sequenced material: blood. Source of these receptors: a woman aged 70 to 79 in good health.

This chain uses TRBV5-1 with TRBJ2-7, with 10 positions matching TRBD1. The DNA end is a closer match to TRBJ2-5, so the J assignment may be wrong. The CDR3 is 17 residues long. Germline values: CDR1 SGHRS, CDR2 YFSETQ. The CDR3 is CASSTRSTGTGDETQYF. The DNA of the CDR3 is TGCGCCAGCAGCACGCGATCTACCGGGACAGGGGACGAGACCCAGTACTTC.

In its sample, this clonotype was seen a few times. This CDR3 fails to terminate in the conserved phenylalanine or tryptophan, so it likely reflects a read error. This sequence joins TRBV7-9 and TRBJ1-2; tentatively, D is TRBD1 (6 bases). CDR3 length equals 15 residues. V was clipped by 4 bases and J by 1 base, with 13 bases between them. Germline CDR1 and CDR2: SEHNR and FQNEAQ (reference sequence). The CDR3 DNA reads TGTGCCAGCAGCTCCGGACAGCAAATTAACTATGGCTACACCCTC. This translates into CASSSGQQINYGYTL.

In this sample, this clonotype turned up a few times. The rearrangement uses TRBV20-1 and TRBJ2-7; D is undetermined. Germline CDR1 is DFQATT and CDR2 is SNEGSKA (reference sequence). The ends were cut back, 2 bases at V and 5 bases at J, with 13 bases in the middle. The CDR3 is 13 amino acids. The CDR3 spells CSARRQTFNEQYF. The CDR3 DNA reads TGCAGTGCTAGAAGGCAGACGTTTAACGAGCAGTACTTC.